The present T cell receptor beta chain was sequenced within a study of T cells after yellow fever vaccination. Generation of TCR cDNA used 5'RACE template switching (which added a universal primer site and UMIs). TCRdb passed the 5' RACE reads through MiXCR, listing each CDR3 protein once. The sample lists a few hundred thousand distinct CDR3 sequences, about 4% occurring once. The CDR3 length is 13 residues. From germline, CDR1 is WNHNN and CDR2 SYGVQD (reference sequence). Unmatched junction bases numbered 8, after V lost 8 bases and J lost 7 bases. This clonotype was recorded at least ten times. What it binds is unknown. Whole-study results and caveats: Clonotypes shared by both compartments, CD4 and CD8, made up a small share.

This rearrangement joins TRBV10-1 to TRBJ2-7, with 10 positions matching TRBD1. This receptor was identified in a young man who received the YFV17D yellow fever vaccine. The sequencing used PBMCs, collected 5 days after the yellow fever booster vaccination. The CDR3 loop reads CASGTGDSPEQYF. The CDR3 DNA reads as TGCGCCAGCGGGACAGGGGACAGCCCTGAGCAGTACTTC.